This T cell receptor beta chain was sequenced during a study of shared clonotypes between healthy human individuals. A word on this clone: Its antigen is still unknown.

CD45RO-negative CD8 cells positively selected for CCR7 made up the naive population, which excluded terminally differentiated effector memory CD45RA+ cells. Study outcomes and limitations: Having only a few donors restricted how much genetic and exposure-history diversity was captured. Among a few donors, roughly 5% of naive CD4 clonotypes were found in common.

Sequenced by immunoSEQ multiplex PCR; TCRdb stores in-frame clones only, minus some. Here the sample spans about 800,000 clones, about 97% being singletons. Trimming took 11 bases from V and 0 from J; bases not matched to a gene: 9. CDR3 length: 14 amino acids. The germline V gene has CDR1 MNHEY and CDR2 SMNVEV (reference sequence). V is TRBV27 and J is TRBJ2-7; TRBD1 matches 8 bases. The source is a man younger than 45 in good health. Sequenced: naive CD8+ T cells sorted from blood. In DNA form, the CDR3 reads TGTGCCTCCTCAACAGGGGGAGCCTCCTACGAGCAGTACTTC. This encodes CASSTGGASYEQYF.